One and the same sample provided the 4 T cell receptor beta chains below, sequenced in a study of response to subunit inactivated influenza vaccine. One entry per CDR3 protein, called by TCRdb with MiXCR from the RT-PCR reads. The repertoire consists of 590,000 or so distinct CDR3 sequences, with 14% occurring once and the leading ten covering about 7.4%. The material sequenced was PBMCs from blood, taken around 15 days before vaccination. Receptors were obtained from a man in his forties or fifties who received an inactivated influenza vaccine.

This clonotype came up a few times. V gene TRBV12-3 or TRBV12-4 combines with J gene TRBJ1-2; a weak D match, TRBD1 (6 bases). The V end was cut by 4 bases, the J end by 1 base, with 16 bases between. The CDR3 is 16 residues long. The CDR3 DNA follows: TGTGCCAGCAGTTCTAATCCGGGACACATTAACTATGGCTACACCTTC. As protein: CASSSNPGHINYGYTF.

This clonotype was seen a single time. As DNA, the CDR3 is TGCAGCGTTGACCGGCAGAACACCGGGGAGCTGTTTTTT. Its translation: CSVDRQNTGELFF. V and J are TRBV29-1 and TRBJ2-2; D call uncertain. The CDR3 sequence is 13 residues long. Germline V lookup: CDR1 SQVTM, CDR2 ANQGSEA. Trimming shortened V by 3 bases and J by 1 base, and 6 bases separated the two germline ends.

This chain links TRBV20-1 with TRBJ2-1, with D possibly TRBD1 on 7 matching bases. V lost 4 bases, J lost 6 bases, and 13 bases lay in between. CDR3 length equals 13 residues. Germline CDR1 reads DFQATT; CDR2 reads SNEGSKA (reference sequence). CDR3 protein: CSAKGGGVNEQFF. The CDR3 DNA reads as TGCAGTGCTAAAGGGGGCGGGGTCAATGAGCAGTTCTTC.

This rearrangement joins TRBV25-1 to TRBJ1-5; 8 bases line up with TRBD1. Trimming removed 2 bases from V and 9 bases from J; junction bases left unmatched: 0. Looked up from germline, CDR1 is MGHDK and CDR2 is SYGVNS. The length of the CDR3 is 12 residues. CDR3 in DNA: TGTGCCAGCAGTGAACAGGGGGCGCCCCAGCATTTT. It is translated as CASSEQGAPQHF.